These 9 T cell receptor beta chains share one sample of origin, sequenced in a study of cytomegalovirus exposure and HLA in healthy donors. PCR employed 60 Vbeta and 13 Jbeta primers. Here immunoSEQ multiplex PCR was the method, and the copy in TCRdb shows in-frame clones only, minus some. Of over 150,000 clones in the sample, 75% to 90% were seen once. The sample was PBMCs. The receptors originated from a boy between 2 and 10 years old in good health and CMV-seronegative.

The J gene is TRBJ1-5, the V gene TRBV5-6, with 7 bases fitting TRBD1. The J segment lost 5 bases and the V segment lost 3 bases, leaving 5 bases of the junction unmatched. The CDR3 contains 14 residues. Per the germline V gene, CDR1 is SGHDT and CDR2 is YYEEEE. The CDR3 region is CASSSQTGHQPQHF. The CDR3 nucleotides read TGTGCCAGCAGCTCCCAGACAGGGCATCAGCCCCAGCATTTT.

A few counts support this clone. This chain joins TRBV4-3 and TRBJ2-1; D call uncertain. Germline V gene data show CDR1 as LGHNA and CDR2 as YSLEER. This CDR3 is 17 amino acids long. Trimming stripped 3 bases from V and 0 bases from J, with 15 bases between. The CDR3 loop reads CASSQLPGPDSYNEQFF. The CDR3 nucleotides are TGCGCCAGCAGCCAGCTCCCGGGTCCTGACTCCTACAATGAGCAGTTCTTC.

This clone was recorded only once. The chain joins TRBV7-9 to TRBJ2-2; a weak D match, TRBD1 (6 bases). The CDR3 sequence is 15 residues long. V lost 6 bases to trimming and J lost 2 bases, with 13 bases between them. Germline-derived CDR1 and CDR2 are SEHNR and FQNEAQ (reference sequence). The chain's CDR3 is CASSPGHLNTGELFF. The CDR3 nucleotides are TGTGCCAGCAGTCCGGGACACCTAAACACCGGGGAGCTGTTTTTT.

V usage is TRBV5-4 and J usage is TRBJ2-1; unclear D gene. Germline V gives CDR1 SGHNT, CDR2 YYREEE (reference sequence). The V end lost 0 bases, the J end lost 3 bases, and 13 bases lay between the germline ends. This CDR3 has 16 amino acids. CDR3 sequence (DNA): TGTGCCAGCAGCTTGGGAACAGATTTTCTCTACAATGAGCAGTTCTTC. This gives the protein CASSLGTDFLYNEQFF.

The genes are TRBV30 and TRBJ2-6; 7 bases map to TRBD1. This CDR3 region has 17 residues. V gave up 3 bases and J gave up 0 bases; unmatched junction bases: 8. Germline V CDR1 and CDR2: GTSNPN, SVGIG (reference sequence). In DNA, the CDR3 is TGTGCCTGGAGAGGGGGCAGGGGATCCTCTGGGGCCAACGTCCTGACTTTC. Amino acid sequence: CAWRGGRGSSGANVLTF.

The CDR3 is CSVEDPGDVTNGYTF. The CDR3 DNA follows: TGCAGCGTTGAAGATCCGGGTGACGTTACGAATGGCTACACCTTC. The chain has TRBV29-1 and TRBJ1-2; D is unresolved. Germline V gene data show CDR1 as SQVTM and CDR2 as ANQGSEA. The CDR3 has 15 residues. V was cut by 0 bases and J by 6 bases, with 17 bases left in between.

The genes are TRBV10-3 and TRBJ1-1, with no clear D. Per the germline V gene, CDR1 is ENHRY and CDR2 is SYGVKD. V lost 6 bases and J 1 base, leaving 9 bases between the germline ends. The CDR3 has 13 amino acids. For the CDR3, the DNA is TGTGCCATCAGCCCCACAGAGAACACTGAAGCTTTCTTT. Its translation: CAISPTENTEAFF.

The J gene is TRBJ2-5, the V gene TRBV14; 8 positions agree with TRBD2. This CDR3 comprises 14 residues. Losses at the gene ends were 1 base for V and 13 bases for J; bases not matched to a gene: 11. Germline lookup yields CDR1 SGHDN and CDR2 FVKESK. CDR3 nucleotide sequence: TGTGCCAGCAGCCAAGCGCGACTAGCGCCCGCGGTGTACTTC. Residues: CASSQARLAPAVYF. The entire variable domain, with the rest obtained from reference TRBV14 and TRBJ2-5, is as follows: EAGVTQFPSHSVIEKGQTVTLRCDPISGHDNLYWYRRVMGKEIKFLLHFVKESKQDESGMPNNRFLAERTGGTYSTLKVQPAELEDSGVYFCASSQARLAPAVYFGPGTRLLVL.

CDR3 loop: CASSAYRDRGYGYTF. CDR3 coding DNA: TGTGCCAGCAGCGCCTACCGGGACAGGGGCTATGGCTACACCTTC. The chain combines TRBV5-4 with TRBJ1-2; 10 bases map to TRBD1. This CDR3 has 15 amino acids. V trimming: 4 bases; J trimming: 4 bases; junction bases outside the gene matches: 7. CDR1 and CDR2 from the germline V gene are SGHNT and YYREEE (reference sequence).